This TCR beta chain was identified during a study of cytomegalovirus exposure and HLA in healthy donors. Regarding the study as a whole: First-cohort TCR clusters tended to co-occur in the roughly 130 validation repertoires, a later analysis found. The classifier, whose performance was assessed in both the original and validation cohorts, reportedly diagnosed cytomegalovirus status with high specificity and sensitivity. Researchers catalogued approximately 170 TCR beta chains as cytomegalovirus-associated.

Sequencing used immunoSEQ multiplex PCR; TCRdb keeps in-frame clones, though not all of them. Found here are around 150,000 clones, 70% to 90% of them singletons; the top ten hold around 8%. Points on this clone: Its antigen remains unknown.

This CDR3 spans 16 amino acids. Trimming cost V 2 bases and J 6 bases, with 15 bases left between them. Germline values: CDR1 SGHTS, CDR2 YDEGEE. The source is a woman between 18 and 29 years old in good health and CMV-seropositive. The chain employs TRBV5-8 and TRBJ1-6; no clear D gene. Sequenced: PBMCs. The CDR3 loop is CASSFTGGLINSPLHF. CDR3 nucleotides: TGTGCCAGCAGCTTTACGGGCGGACTAATTAATTCACCCCTCCACTTT.